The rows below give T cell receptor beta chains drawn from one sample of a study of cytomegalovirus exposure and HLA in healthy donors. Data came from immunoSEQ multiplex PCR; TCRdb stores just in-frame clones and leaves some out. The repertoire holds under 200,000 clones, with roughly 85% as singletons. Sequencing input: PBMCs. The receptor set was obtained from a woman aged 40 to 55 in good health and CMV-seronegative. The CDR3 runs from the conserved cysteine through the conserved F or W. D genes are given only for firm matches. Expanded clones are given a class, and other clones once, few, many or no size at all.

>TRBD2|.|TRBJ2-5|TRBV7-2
TGTGCCAGCAGCCGCAGCGGGAGTGAGACCCAGTACTTC
CASSRSGSETQYF
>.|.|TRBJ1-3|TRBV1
TGCACCAGCAGCCAAGTCAACTTAGGGGGTCTAGGAAACACCATATATTTT
CTSSQVNLGGLGNTIYF
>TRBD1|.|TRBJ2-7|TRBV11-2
TGTGCCAGCAGCTCCGCCGGGACAGGGTCTTTTCAGTACTTC
CASSSAGTGSFQYF
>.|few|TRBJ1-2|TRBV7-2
TGTGCCAGCAGCTTAGGGGCCGCCTTACGATATGGCTACACCTTC
CASSLGAALRYGYTF
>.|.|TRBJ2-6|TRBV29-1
TGCAGCGTTGAAGACGACAGGGAGGCTGGGGCCAACGTCCTGACTTTC
CSVEDDREAGANVLTF
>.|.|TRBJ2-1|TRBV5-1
TGCGCCAGCAGCTTGGTGGCTGGCTCTCCCAATGAGCAGTTCTTC
CASSLVAGSPNEQFF
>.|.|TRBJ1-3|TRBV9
TGTGCCAGCAGCGTAGGGCCCCCAGCGGGTGGAAACACCATATATTTT
CASSVGPPAGGNTIYF
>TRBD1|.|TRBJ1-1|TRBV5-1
TGCGCCAGCAGCTTGGGGGACAGGAGTAGGTCTTTCTTT
CASSLGDRSRSFF
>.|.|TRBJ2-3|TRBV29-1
TGCAGCGTTCCGTCCGGGACATATCGCACAGATACGCAGTATTTT
CSVPSGTYRTDTQYF
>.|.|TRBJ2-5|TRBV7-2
TGTGCCAGCAGCTTATACCCAGCGTTTGTCTCCGGGGAGACCCAGTACTTC
CASSLYPAFVSGETQYF
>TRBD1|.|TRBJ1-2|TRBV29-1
TGCAGCGTTGATGGGGGCAGGGGGCGGTACACCTTC
CSVDGGRGRYTF
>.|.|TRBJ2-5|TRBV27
TGTGCCAGCAGTTCCCCCCCGGCGGGGCGCGGGGAGACCCAGTACTTC
CASSSPPAGRGETQYF
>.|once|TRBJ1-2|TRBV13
TGTGCCAGCAGCTTAGAACAGGGCCCCTCTAACTATGGCTACACCTTC
CASSLEQGPSNYGYTF
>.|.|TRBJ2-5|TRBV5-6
TGTGCCAGCAGCTGGCTAGGGGGGTCCCAGGGGGCCCAGTACTTC
CASSWLGGSQGAQYF
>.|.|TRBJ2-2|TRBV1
TGCACCAGCAGCCGCGGACTAGCGGGAGCCCTGAACACCGGGGAGCTGTTTTTT
CTSSRGLAGALNTGELFF
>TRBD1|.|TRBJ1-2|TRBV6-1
TGTGCCAGCAGTGCCCTGGACAGGGACTATGGCTACACCTTC
CASSALDRDYGYTF
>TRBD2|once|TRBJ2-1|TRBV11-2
TGTGCCAGCAGACCTAGCGGGGTCGCCAGTCAGCAGTTCTTC
CASRPSGVASQQFF
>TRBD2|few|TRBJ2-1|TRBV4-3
TGCGCCAGCAGCCAAGGGAGGAGCGGGAGGGGGATCAATGAGCAGTTCTTC
CASSQGRSGRGINEQFF
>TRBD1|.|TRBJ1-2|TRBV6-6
TGTGCCAGCAGTGACGGGGACAGGCCGGGCTACACCTTC
CASSDGDRPGYTF
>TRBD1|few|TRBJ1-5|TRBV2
TGTGCCAGGGGAACAGGGGGCAATCAGCCCCAGCATTTT
CARGTGGNQPQHF
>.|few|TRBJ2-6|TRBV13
TGTGCCAGCAGCTTAGATCTAACTGGGGCCAACGTCCTGACTTTC
CASSLDLTGANVLTF
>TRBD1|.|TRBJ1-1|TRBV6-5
TGTGCCAGCAGTTACGCCGACAGGGTGAACACTGAAGCTTTCTTT
CASSYADRVNTEAFF
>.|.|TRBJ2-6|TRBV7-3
TGTGCCAGCAGCTTCTCAAGAGCGCTCTCCTCTGGGGCCAACGTCCTGACTTTC
CASSFSRALSSGANVLTF
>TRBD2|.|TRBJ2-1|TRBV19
TGTGCCAGACCCAATAGCGGGGGAGACAATGAGCAGTTCTTC
CARPNSGGDNEQFF
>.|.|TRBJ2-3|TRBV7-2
TGTGCCAGCAGCTTAGCGGGGGGTAGCACAGATACGCAGTATTTT
CASSLAGGSTDTQYF
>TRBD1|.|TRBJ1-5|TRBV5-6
TGTGCCAGCAGCATTGGGACAGCTCAGCCCCAGCATTTT
CASSIGTAQPQHF
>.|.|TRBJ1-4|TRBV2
TGTGCCAGCAGTGGGGCGGGGCTTAATGAAAAACTGTTTTTT
CASSGAGLNEKLFF